This T cell receptor beta chain derives from a study of shared clonotypes between healthy human individuals. Terminally differentiated effector memory CD45RA+ cells were left out of the naive CD8 fraction, which was CD45RO-negative and positively selected for CCR7. The assay was immunoSEQ multiplex PCR, and TCRdb's table has in-frame clones only and misses some. The table includes about 1.9 million clones, around 95% detected once. This TCR was recovered from a man aged 18 to 35 in good health. Some clones in this sample may be carry-over from other donors' samples. The specimen sequenced was naive CD8+ T cells from PBMCs.

The CDR3 loop is CASSLLFGRAYEQYF. Written as DNA, the CDR3 is TGTGCCAGCAGCTTACTGTTCGGGAGGGCCTACGAGCAGTACTTC. The genes are TRBV7-2 and TRBJ2-7; 8 bases match TRBD2. CDR1 SGHTA and CDR2 FQGNSA come from the germline V gene. This CDR3 contains 15 residues. V was pared by 2 bases and J by 2 bases, with 5 bases of the junction left unmatched.